This section outlines one T cell receptor (beta chain) sequence together with its context. Its specificity is not known. The sample comes from a study of T cells in localized non-small cell lung cancer. Findings and caveats of the study: Patients showing higher blood T cell density tended to see longer overall survival. Of the tissues analyzed, uninvolved adjacent lung showed maximal T cell clonality, greater than tumor. The study sequenced only one region of the tumor. As a result, intratumor heterogeneity could not be excluded and remains possible. Appearance in adjacent lung was seen for a median roughly 50 of the top 100 tumor clones.

Using immunoSEQ multiplex PCR, the repertoire was profiled, and TCRdb retains in-frame clones only, with some absent. The table includes about 15,000 clones, around 83% detected once. CDR1 and CDR2 from the germline V gene are LGHNA and YSLEER. This CDR3 has 15 amino acids. V dropped 0 bases and J dropped 0 bases, with 8 bases sitting between them. The receptor comes from a woman between 35 and 70 years old with stage I lung adenocarcinoma. This sample comprised peripheral blood, obtained before any cancer treatment. The chain employs TRBV4-3 and TRBJ1-1, with unresolved D. The CDR3 DNA reads TGCGCCAGCAGCCAAGACGTCGGGGTGAACACTGAAGCTTTCTTT. Amino acid sequence: CASSQDVGVNTEAFF.